The rows below give T cell receptor beta chains drawn from one sample of a study of response to subunit inactivated influenza vaccine. TCRdb analysed the RT-PCR reads with MiXCR anew, one entry per CDR3 protein. The sample lists about 700,000 distinct CDR3 sequences, over 11% occurring once. The sample consisted of PBMCs from blood, taken approximately 15 days before vaccination. These receptors all come from a man aged 45 to 65 who received an inactivated influenza vaccine. Both conserved end residues are part of each CDR3. A D gene is named only where the DNA matches it firmly. Clone sizes are given selectively: once, few, many, or a class where the clone is expanded.

CDR3nt: TGTGCCAGCAGTTTGGGACTAGCGGGAGGCGGCGGGGAGCTGTTTTTT; CDR3aa: CASSLGLAGGGGELFF; v_gene: TRBV28; d_gene: TRBD2; abundance: .; j_gene: TRBJ2-2
CDR3nt: TGTGCCAGCATTAGGACAGTCGGGCCCTACGAGCAGTACTTC; CDR3aa: CASIRTVGPYEQYF; v_gene: TRBV6-2/TRBV6-3; d_gene: .; abundance: .; j_gene: TRBJ2-7
CDR3nt: TGCAGTGCTATCAACCCGAGAGGCTACAATGAGCAGTTCTTC; CDR3aa: CSAINPRGYNEQFF; v_gene: TRBV20-1; d_gene: .; abundance: .; j_gene: TRBJ2-1
CDR3nt: TGCAGTGCTAGAGTCTCTATTCCAAGGGGCTACACCTTC; CDR3aa: CSARVSIPRGYTF; v_gene: TRBV20-1; d_gene: .; abundance: few; j_gene: TRBJ1-2
CDR3nt: TGCGCCAGCAGCCAAGATCTTGAGGCTATCTACACCTTC; CDR3aa: CASSQDLEAIYTF; v_gene: TRBV4-3; d_gene: .; abundance: many; j_gene: TRBJ1-2
CDR3nt: TGTGCCATCAGTGAGAATATGAGGGATTCACCCCTCCACTTT; CDR3aa: CAISENMRDSPLHF; v_gene: TRBV10-3; d_gene: .; abundance: .; j_gene: TRBJ1-6
CDR3nt: TGTGCCAGCAGCCAAGGGACTCCGATCGTAGGCACTGAAGCTTTCTTT; CDR3aa: CASSQGTPIVGTEAFF; v_gene: TRBV14; d_gene: .; abundance: many; j_gene: TRBJ1-1
CDR3nt: TGTGCCAGCAGTACATCTAGGGCCAATGAGCAGTTCTTC; CDR3aa: CASSTSRANEQFF; v_gene: TRBV6-2/TRBV6-3; d_gene: .; abundance: many; j_gene: TRBJ2-1
CDR3nt: TGTGCCAGCTCACGAGGGACAGGGGGCGCAGATACGCAGTATTTT; CDR3aa: CASSRGTGGADTQYF; v_gene: TRBV18; d_gene: TRBD1; abundance: few; j_gene: TRBJ2-3
CDR3nt: TGCGCCAGCAGCCCAAAAGGGGGGACAGCCTCTGGAAACACCATATATTTT; CDR3aa: CASSPKGGTASGNTIYF; v_gene: TRBV4-3; d_gene: TRBD1; abundance: .; j_gene: TRBJ1-3
CDR3nt: TGCGCCAGCAGCTTGTTGACTACCAAGAGCTCCTACGAGCAGTACTTC; CDR3aa: CASSLLTTKSSYEQYF; v_gene: TRBV5-1; d_gene: .; abundance: .; j_gene: TRBJ2-7
CDR3nt: TGTGCCAGCGCGGTAATGAACACTGAAGCTTTCTTT; CDR3aa: CASAVMNTEAFF; v_gene: TRBV28; d_gene: .; abundance: .; j_gene: TRBJ1-1
CDR3nt: TGTGCCAGCAGTGGGAGGGTGCGATACAATGAGCAGTTCTTC; CDR3aa: CASSGRVRYNEQFF; v_gene: TRBV7-2; d_gene: TRBD2; abundance: few; j_gene: TRBJ2-1
CDR3nt: TGCGCCAGCAGCCAAGGATCGGCCAGGGGGCGAACGACCGGGGAGCTGTTTTTT; CDR3aa: CASSQGSARGRTTGELFF; v_gene: TRBV4-3; d_gene: TRBD1; abundance: .; j_gene: TRBJ2-2
CDR3nt: TGCGCCAGCAGCCATTACCCGGACAGTTACACCCCTACCTACGAGCAGTACTTC; CDR3aa: CASSHYPDSYTPTYEQYF; v_gene: TRBV4-3; d_gene: .; abundance: .; j_gene: TRBJ2-7
CDR3nt: TGCGCCAGCAGCAAAGGACAGGGTCTGAACACTGAAGCTTTCTTT; CDR3aa: CASSKGQGLNTEAFF; v_gene: TRBV5-1; d_gene: TRBD1; abundance: .; j_gene: TRBJ1-1
CDR3nt: TGTGCCAGCAGTACCCCCGCAGCGGCCGGCGATGAGCAGTTCTTC; CDR3aa: CASSTPAAAGDEQFF; v_gene: TRBV12-3/TRBV12-4; d_gene: .; abundance: .; j_gene: TRBJ2-1
CDR3nt: TGTGCCAGCAGTCAAACGAACAGCGTAGCCTACGAGCAGTACTTC; CDR3aa: CASSQTNSVAYEQYF; v_gene: TRBV28; d_gene: .; abundance: .; j_gene: TRBJ2-7
CDR3nt: TGTGCCAGCTCACCACCGGTACTGACCTACGAGCAGTACTTC; CDR3aa: CASSPPVLTYEQYF; v_gene: TRBV18; d_gene: .; abundance: few; j_gene: TRBJ2-7
CDR3nt: TGTGCCAGCAGTTACGAAGGCAGGGGCTACGAGCAGTACTTC; CDR3aa: CASSYEGRGYEQYF; v_gene: TRBV6-5; d_gene: .; abundance: many; j_gene: TRBJ2-7
CDR3nt: TGCAGTGCTAGAGATCACCAGTTAGTAGCCAACGTCCTGACTTTC; CDR3aa: CSARDHQLVANVLTF; v_gene: TRBV20-1; d_gene: .; abundance: .; j_gene: TRBJ2-6
CDR3nt: TGTGCCAGCGCGGTGGGGCGCTCCTACGAGCAGTACTTC; CDR3aa: CASAVGRSYEQYF; v_gene: TRBV28; d_gene: .; abundance: .; j_gene: TRBJ2-7
CDR3nt: TGTGCCAGCAGCTTAGGAAGGCCCCTGAGGCGGGAGCTGTTTTTT; CDR3aa: CASSLGRPLRRELFF; v_gene: TRBV11-2; d_gene: .; abundance: .; j_gene: TRBJ2-2
CDR3nt: TGTGCCAGCAGCCAAGGGGGTTTCGGTAGGGTCAATGAGCAGTTCTTC; CDR3aa: CASSQGGFGRVNEQFF; v_gene: TRBV4-2; d_gene: .; abundance: .; j_gene: TRBJ2-1
CDR3nt: TGCGCCAGCAGGACAGTGCCAAACACCGGGGAGCTGTTTTTT; CDR3aa: CASRTVPNTGELFF; v_gene: TRBV5-1; d_gene: .; abundance: many; j_gene: TRBJ2-2
CDR3nt: TGTGCCAGTAGTCGGACCTTTAGGGCCTACGAGCAGTACTTC; CDR3aa: CASSRTFRAYEQYF; v_gene: TRBV19; d_gene: .; abundance: .; j_gene: TRBJ2-7
CDR3nt: TGTGCCAGCAGCTCGGACAGGGCTCGTCAGCCCCAGCATTTT; CDR3aa: CASSSDRARQPQHF; v_gene: TRBV7-2; d_gene: TRBD1; abundance: many; j_gene: TRBJ1-5
CDR3nt: TGCGCCAGCAGCTTGATTGACCGGGACACCGGGGAGCTGTTTTTT; CDR3aa: CASSLIDRDTGELFF; v_gene: TRBV5-1; d_gene: .; abundance: many; j_gene: TRBJ2-2
CDR3nt: TGCGCCAGCAGCTTGGCCGGACAGGGCAAGGAGAAACTGTTTTTT; CDR3aa: CASSLAGQGKEKLFF; v_gene: TRBV5-1; d_gene: TRBD1; abundance: few; j_gene: TRBJ1-4
CDR3nt: TGCGCCAGCAGCTACAACAGGGATGAGCAGTTCTTC; CDR3aa: CASSYNRDEQFF; v_gene: TRBV4-1; d_gene: .; abundance: .; j_gene: TRBJ2-1
CDR3nt: TGTGCCAGCAGTTCTCGACTAGCGGGGGGCGAAACCGGGGAGCTGTTTTTT; CDR3aa: CASSSRLAGGETGELFF; v_gene: TRBV6-5; d_gene: TRBD2; abundance: .; j_gene: TRBJ2-2
CDR3nt: TGTGCCACCAGCACTTGGACCTGGGAACAGCCCCAGCATTTT; CDR3aa: CATSTWTWEQPQHF; v_gene: TRBV15; d_gene: .; abundance: few; j_gene: TRBJ1-5
CDR3nt: TGCGCCAGCAGCCAAGACGGCAGGGCCAAGGACGGCTACACCTTC; CDR3aa: CASSQDGRAKDGYTF; v_gene: TRBV4-1; d_gene: .; abundance: .; j_gene: TRBJ1-2
CDR3nt: TGTGCCAGCAGCGCCCTGGGGGGGGGTTACAATGAGCAGTTCTTC; CDR3aa: CASSALGGGYNEQFF; v_gene: TRBV7-6; d_gene: TRBD2; abundance: few; j_gene: TRBJ2-1
CDR3nt: TGTGCCAGTAGCGTATTTCTAGGGAACTACGAGCAGTACTTC; CDR3aa: CASSVFLGNYEQYF; v_gene: TRBV19; d_gene: .; abundance: .; j_gene: TRBJ2-7
CDR3nt: TGCAGTGCTAGAGGAGGAACAGGGGGGGCGTTAGGCAATCAGCCCCAGCATTTT; CDR3aa: CSARGGTGGALGNQPQHF; v_gene: TRBV20-1; d_gene: TRBD1; abundance: .; j_gene: TRBJ1-5
CDR3nt: TGTGCCAGCAGTTCGTCCGGGACTAGCGATAAAGATACGCAGTATTTT; CDR3aa: CASSSSGTSDKDTQYF; v_gene: TRBV6-5; d_gene: TRBD2; abundance: .; j_gene: TRBJ2-3
CDR3nt: TGTGCCATCAGTGGGGGGGCACGTGAAGGAGAGACCCAGTACTTC; CDR3aa: CAISGGAREGETQYF; v_gene: TRBV10-3; d_gene: .; abundance: few; j_gene: TRBJ2-5
CDR3nt: TGCAGCGTGGGGGTAACAGGGGGCGGAAACACCATATATTTT; CDR3aa: CSVGVTGGGNTIYF; v_gene: TRBV29-1; d_gene: TRBD1; abundance: few; j_gene: TRBJ1-3
CDR3nt: TGTGCCAGCAGCTCGTCTTCGGGACAGCATCAGCCCCAGCATTTT; CDR3aa: CASSSSSGQHQPQHF; v_gene: TRBV7-2; d_gene: TRBD1; abundance: many; j_gene: TRBJ1-5
CDR3nt: TGTGCCAGCAGCCAAGTGTCGTTGCTGAACACTGAAGCTTTCTTT; CDR3aa: CASSQVSLLNTEAFF; v_gene: TRBV3-1; d_gene: .; abundance: few; j_gene: TRBJ1-1
CDR3nt: TGTGCCAGCAGTGAAGTGGCAGGGTTCTCTGGAAACACCATATATTTT; CDR3aa: CASSEVAGFSGNTIYF; v_gene: TRBV2; d_gene: .; abundance: .; j_gene: TRBJ1-3
CDR3nt: TGCAGCGCCAATGGGGAGGGATTAGTTAGCAATCAGCCCCAGCATTTT; CDR3aa: CSANGEGLVSNQPQHF; v_gene: TRBV29-1; d_gene: .; abundance: few; j_gene: TRBJ1-5
CDR3nt: TGTGCCAGCAGCCCGGGGGCCAGGGACTATGGCTACACCTTC; CDR3aa: CASSPGARDYGYTF; v_gene: TRBV7-2; d_gene: .; abundance: few; j_gene: TRBJ1-2
CDR3nt: TGCAGCGTTGCACAGGGGTTAAGCTATGGCTACACCTTC; CDR3aa: CSVAQGLSYGYTF; v_gene: TRBV29-1; d_gene: TRBD1; abundance: few; j_gene: TRBJ1-2
CDR3nt: TGTGCCTGGAGTCGAGGGTACACTGAAGCTTTCTTT; CDR3aa: CAWSRGYTEAFF; v_gene: TRBV30; d_gene: .; abundance: .; j_gene: TRBJ1-1
CDR3nt: TGTGCCAGCAGCCTGGGGGGAGTTGGCTACACCTTC; CDR3aa: CASSLGGVGYTF; v_gene: TRBV12-3/TRBV12-4; d_gene: .; abundance: many; j_gene: TRBJ1-2
CDR3nt: TGTGCCAGCAGCCAGACTAGCGTCAATGAGCAGTTCTTC; CDR3aa: CASSQTSVNEQFF; v_gene: TRBV7-2; d_gene: TRBD2; abundance: few; j_gene: TRBJ2-1
CDR3nt: TGCAGTGCTACCCAGGACTCTGGAAACACCATATATTTT; CDR3aa: CSATQDSGNTIYF; v_gene: TRBV20-1; d_gene: .; abundance: .; j_gene: TRBJ1-3